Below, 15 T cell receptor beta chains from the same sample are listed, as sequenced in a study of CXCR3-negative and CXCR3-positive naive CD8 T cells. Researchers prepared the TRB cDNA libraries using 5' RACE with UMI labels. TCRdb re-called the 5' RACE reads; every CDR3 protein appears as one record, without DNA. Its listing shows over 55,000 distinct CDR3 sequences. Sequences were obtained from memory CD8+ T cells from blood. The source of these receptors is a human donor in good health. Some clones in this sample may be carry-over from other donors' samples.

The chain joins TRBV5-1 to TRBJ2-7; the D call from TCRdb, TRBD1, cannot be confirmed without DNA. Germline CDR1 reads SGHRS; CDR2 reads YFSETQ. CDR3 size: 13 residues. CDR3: CASSKGQDYEQYF.

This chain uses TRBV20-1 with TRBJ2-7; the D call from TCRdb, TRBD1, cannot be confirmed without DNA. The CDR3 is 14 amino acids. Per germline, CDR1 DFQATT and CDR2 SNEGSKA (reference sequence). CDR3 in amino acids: CSARDLGASYEQYF.

The CDR3 sequence is CASSELAGHTDTQYF. This chain uses TRBV25-1 with TRBJ2-3; TCRdb selects TRBD2, and the lack of DNA leaves this call unchecked. Germline assignment: CDR1 MGHDK and CDR2 SYGVNS. This CDR3 comprises 15 residues.

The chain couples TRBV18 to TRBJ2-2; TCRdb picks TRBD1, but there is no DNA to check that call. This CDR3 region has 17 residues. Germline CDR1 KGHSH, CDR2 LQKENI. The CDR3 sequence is CASSPAPGQLNTGELFF.

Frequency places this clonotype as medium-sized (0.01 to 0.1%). The CDR3 is CASSQDPGGSYNEQFF. The chain recombines TRBV4-2 with TRBJ2-1. This CDR3 comprises 16 residues. The germline V gene encodes CDR1 LGHNA and CDR2 YNFKEQ.

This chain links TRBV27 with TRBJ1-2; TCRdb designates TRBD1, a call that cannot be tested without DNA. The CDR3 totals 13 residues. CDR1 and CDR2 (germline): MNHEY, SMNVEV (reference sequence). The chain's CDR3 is CASSLSSGNGYTF.

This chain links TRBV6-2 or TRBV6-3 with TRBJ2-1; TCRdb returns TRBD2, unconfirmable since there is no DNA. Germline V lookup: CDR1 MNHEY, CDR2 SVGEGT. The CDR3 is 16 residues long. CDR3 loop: CASNQDNGLGYNEQFF.

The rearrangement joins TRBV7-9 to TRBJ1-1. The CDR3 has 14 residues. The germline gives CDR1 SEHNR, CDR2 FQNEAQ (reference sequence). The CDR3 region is CASSLGSSYTEAFF. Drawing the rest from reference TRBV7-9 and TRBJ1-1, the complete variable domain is DTGVSQNPRHKITKRGQNVTFRCDPISEHNRLYWYRQTLGQGPEFLTYFQNEAQLEKSRLLSDRFSAERPKGSFSTLEIQRTEQGDSAMYLCASSLGSSYTEAFFGQGTRLTVV.

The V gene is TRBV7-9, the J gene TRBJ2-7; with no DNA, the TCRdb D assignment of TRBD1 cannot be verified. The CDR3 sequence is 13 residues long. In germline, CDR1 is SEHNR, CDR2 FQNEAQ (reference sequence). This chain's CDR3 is CASSPPGAVEQYF.

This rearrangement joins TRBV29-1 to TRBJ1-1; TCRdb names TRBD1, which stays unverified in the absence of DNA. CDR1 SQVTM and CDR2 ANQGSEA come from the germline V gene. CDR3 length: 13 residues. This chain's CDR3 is CSALQGETTEAFF.

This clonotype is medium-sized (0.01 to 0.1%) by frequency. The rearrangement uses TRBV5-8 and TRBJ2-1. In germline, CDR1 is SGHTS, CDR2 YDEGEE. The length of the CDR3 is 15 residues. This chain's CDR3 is CASSLSRSSYNEQFF.

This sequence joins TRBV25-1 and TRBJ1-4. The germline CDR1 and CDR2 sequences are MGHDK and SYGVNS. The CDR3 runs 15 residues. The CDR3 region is CASSDFEKDKEKLFF.

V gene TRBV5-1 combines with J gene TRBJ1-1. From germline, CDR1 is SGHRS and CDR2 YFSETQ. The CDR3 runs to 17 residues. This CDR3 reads CASSLEWSEAQNTEAFF.

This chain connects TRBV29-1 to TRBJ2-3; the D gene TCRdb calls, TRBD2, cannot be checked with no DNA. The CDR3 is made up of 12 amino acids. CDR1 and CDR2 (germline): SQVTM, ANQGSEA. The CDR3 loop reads CSVEAASGGPYF.

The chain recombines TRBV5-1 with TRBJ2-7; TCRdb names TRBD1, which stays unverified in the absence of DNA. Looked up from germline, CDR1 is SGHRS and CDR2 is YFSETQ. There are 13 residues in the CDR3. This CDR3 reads CASSLRGGYEQYF.